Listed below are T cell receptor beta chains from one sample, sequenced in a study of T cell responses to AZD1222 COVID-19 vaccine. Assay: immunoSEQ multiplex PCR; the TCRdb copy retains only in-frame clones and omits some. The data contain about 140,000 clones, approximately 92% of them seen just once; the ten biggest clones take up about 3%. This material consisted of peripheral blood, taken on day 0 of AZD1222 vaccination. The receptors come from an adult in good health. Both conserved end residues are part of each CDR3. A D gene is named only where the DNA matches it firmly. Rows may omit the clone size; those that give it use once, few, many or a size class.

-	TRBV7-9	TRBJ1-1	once	TGTGCCAGCAGCTCCGGACAGACGAACACTGAAGCTTTCTTT	CASSSGQTNTEAFF
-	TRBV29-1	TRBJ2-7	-	TGCAGCGTTGGGGGTGGGTCTTTGCGGCGCCACGAGCAGTACTTC	CSVGGGSLRRHEQYF
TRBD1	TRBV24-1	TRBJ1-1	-	TGTGCCACTAACAGGGGAGCAAGGGAGGACACTGAAGCTTTCTTT	CATNRGAREDTEAFF
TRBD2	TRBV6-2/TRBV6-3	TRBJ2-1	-	TGTGCCAGCAGTTACTTGGGTAGCGGGAGAGGCCCTGAGCAGTTCTTC	CASSYLGSGRGPEQFF
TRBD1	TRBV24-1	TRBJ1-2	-	TGTGCCACCAGCGAGGGGGCCGACTATGGCTACACCTTC	CATSEGADYGYTF
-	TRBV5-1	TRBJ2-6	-	TGCGCCAGCAGCTTGACCTCCGAACCGGGGGCCAACGTCCTGACTTTC	CASSLTSEPGANVLTF
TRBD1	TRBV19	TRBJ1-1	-	TGTGCCAGTAGTCTAAGGACAGGGGGATCGGGAACTGAAGCTTTCTTT	CASSLRTGGSGTEAFF
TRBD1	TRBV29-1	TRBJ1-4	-	TGCAGCGTTACGAGGGACAGGGGCGCTAATGAAAAACTGTTTTTT	CSVTRDRGANEKLFF
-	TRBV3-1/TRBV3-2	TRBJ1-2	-	TGTGCCAGCAGCCAAGAAGGCGGCCACTATGGCTACACCTTC	CASSQEGGHYGYTF
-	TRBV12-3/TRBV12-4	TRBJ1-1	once	TGTGCCAGCAGTTTTGGGGAGCTTGAAGCTTTCTTT	CASSFGELEAFF
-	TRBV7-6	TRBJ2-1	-	TGTGCCAGCAGCCCCCCGATCGGGGAATACAATGAGCAGTTCTTC	CASSPPIGEYNEQFF
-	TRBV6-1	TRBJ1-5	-	TGTGCCAGCAGTGAATTGGGTAGCAATCAGCCCCAGCATTTT	CASSELGSNQPQHF
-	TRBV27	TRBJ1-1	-	TGTGCCAGCAGCCGACATGGGGCGACTGAAGCTTTCTTT	CASSRHGATEAFF
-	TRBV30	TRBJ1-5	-	TGTGCCTGGAGTATGACCGAGAATCAGCCCCAGCATTTT	CAWSMTENQPQHF
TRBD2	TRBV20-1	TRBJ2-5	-	TGCAGTGCTAGTGGGACTAGCGGAGGGGGGGAGACCCAGTACTTC	CSASGTSGGGETQYF
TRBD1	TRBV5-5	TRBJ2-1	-	TGTGCCAGTCGACAGGGGGCGGGTGAGCAGTTCTTC	CASRQGAGEQFF
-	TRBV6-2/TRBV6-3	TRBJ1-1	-	TGTGCCAGCAGTCGCCCGAGCTGGATGGAGAACACTGAAGCTTTCTTT	CASSRPSWMENTEAFF
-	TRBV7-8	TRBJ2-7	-	TGTGCCAGCAGCTTGGAAGGGACAAGCAGTGCCTACGAGCAGTACTTC	CASSLEGTSSAYEQYF
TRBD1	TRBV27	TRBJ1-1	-	TGTGCCAGCAGGAGGGGGACAGGGGCCTTAAACACTGAAGCTTTCTTT	CASRRGTGALNTEAFF
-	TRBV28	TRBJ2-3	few	TGTGCCAGCAGTTTATCTGGCTTCCACACAGATACGCAGTATTTT	CASSLSGFHTDTQYF
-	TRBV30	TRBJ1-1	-	TGTGCCTGCCGACGCCGGGACAAAGACACTGAAGCTTTCTTT	CACRRRDKDTEAFF
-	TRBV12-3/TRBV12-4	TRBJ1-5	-	TGTGCCAGCAGTTTTGTCAATCAGCCCCAGCATTTT	CASSFVNQPQHF
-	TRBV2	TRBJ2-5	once	TGTGCCAGCATCGGAAGGGGTTTCGAAGAGACCCAGTACTTC	CASIGRGFEETQYF
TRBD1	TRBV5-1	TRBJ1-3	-	TGCGCCAGCAGCTTGGCTCAGGGGGGTGGAAACACCATATATTTT	CASSLAQGGGNTIYF
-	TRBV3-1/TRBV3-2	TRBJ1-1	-	TGTGCCAGCAGCTCAATTCCCGGGGACACTGAAGCTTTCTTT	CASSSIPGDTEAFF
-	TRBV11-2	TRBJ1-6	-	TGTGCCAGCAGCTTAGTGGTCTGGGGGGGCGGTAATTCACCCCTCCACTTT	CASSLVVWGGGNSPLHF
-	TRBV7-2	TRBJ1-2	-	TGTGCCAGCAGCCCCGCCACGGTTAACTATGGCTACACCTTC	CASSPATVNYGYTF
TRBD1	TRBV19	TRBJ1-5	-	TGTGCCAGTAGCACGGACAGGGAGGGCAGCAATCAGCCCCAGCATTTT	CASSTDREGSNQPQHF
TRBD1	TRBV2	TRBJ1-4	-	TGTGCCAGCAGAAAAACAGGGGGCTATACTAATGAAAAACTGTTTTTT	CASRKTGGYTNEKLFF
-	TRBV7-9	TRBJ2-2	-	TGTGCCAGCAGCTTAAAAGCTCCCGGGGAGCTGTTTTTT	CASSLKAPGELFF
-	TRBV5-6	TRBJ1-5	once	TGTGCCAGCAGCTTGCAACCCAATCAGCCCCAGCATTTT	CASSLQPNQPQHF
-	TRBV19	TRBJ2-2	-	TGTGCCAGTAGTCGTCACACGAACACCGGGGAGCTGTTTTTT	CASSRHTNTGELFF
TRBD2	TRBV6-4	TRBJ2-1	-	TGTGCCAGCAGTGATTCCCCTAGCGGGGCTTACAATGAGCAGTTCTTC	CASSDSPSGAYNEQFF
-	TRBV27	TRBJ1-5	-	TGTGCCAGCAGTCCCAATCAGGGTAATCAGCCCCAGCATTTT	CASSPNQGNQPQHF
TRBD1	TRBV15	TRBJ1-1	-	TGTGCCACCAGAGGACCTACGGGACAGGGCCCTGAAGCTTTCTTT	CATRGPTGQGPEAFF
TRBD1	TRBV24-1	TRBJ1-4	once	TGTGCCACCAGTGATTCCGACAGGGTATGGGATGAAAAACTGTTTTTT	CATSDSDRVWDEKLFF
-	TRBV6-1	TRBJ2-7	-	TGTGCCAGCAGTTATCGGGACACCTACGAGCAGTACTTC	CASSYRDTYEQYF
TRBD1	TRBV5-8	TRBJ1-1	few	TGTGCCAGCAGCTTGCTTAGGGACAGGGGAGCTGAAGCTTTCTTT	CASSLLRDRGAEAFF
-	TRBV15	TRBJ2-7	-	TGTGCCACCAGCAGAGATCAGCCCTACGAGCAGTACTTC	CATSRDQPYEQYF
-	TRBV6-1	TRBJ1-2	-	TGTGCCAGCAGTGAAGCATACGCCTATGGCTACACCTTC	CASSEAYAYGYTF
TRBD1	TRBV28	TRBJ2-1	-	TGTGCCAGCAGTACCCACAGGGGAAGGGAGCAGTTCTTC	CASSTHRGREQFF
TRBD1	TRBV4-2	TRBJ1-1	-	TGTGCCAGCAGCCAGCATCCCACAGGGGGAAGCACTGAAGCTTTCTTT	CASSQHPTGGSTEAFF
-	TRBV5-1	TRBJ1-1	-	TGCGCCAGCAGCTTGGCCCCCGACGGCTGGGCAACTGAAGCTTTCTTT	CASSLAPDGWATEAFF
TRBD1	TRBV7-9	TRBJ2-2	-	TGTGCCAGCAGCTTAGTTTCCGGACAGGGAACCGGGGAGCTGTTTTTT	CASSLVSGQGTGELFF
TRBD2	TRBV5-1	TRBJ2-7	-	TGCGCCAGCAGCATAACCTCGACTAGCGGGAGTCCCATCGAGCAGTACTTC	CASSITSTSGSPIEQYF
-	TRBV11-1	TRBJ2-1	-	TGTGCCAGCAGCCGGGGACGGATCTCCTACAATGAGCAGTTCTTC	CASSRGRISYNEQFF
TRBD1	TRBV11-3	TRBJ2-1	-	TGTGCCAGCAGCTTAGACAGACAGGGGAAGAATGAGCAGTTCTTC	CASSLDRQGKNEQFF